Following are 12 T cell receptor beta chains from one sample sequenced in a study of shared clonotypes between healthy human individuals. Profiled with immunoSEQ multiplex PCR; TCRdb holds only in-frame clones, not every one. This table holds some 1.5 million clones, around 97% found once. Source material: naive CD4+ T cells sorted from blood. Sample subset: CD45RA+ positively selected. Every receptor here comes from a man aged 25-40 years in good health.

V gene TRBV7-8 combines with J gene TRBJ2-1, with TRBD2 as a possible D gene (6 bases). The germline V gene has CDR1 SGHVS and CDR2 FQNEAQ. The CDR3 extends over 15 amino acids. The V end lost 1 base, the J end lost 5 bases, and 12 bases lay between the germline ends. The CDR3 loop reads CASSLGPGADNEQFF. The CDR3 DNA follows: TGTGCCAGCAGCTTAGGGCCGGGAGCGGACAATGAGCAGTTCTTC.

The rearrangement links TRBV5-8 to TRBJ2-1; 8 nucleotides agree with TRBD2. V lost 3 bases, J lost 3 bases, and 5 bases stayed unmatched. The CDR3 covers 15 residues. Germline V lookup: CDR1 SGHTS, CDR2 YDEGEE. CDR3 nucleotides: TGTGCCAGCAGCTCCGGGACTAGTAGCTACAATGAGCAGTTCTTC. Residues: CASSSGTSSYNEQFF. Full variable domain (remainder filled in from reference TRBV5-8 and TRBJ2-1): EAGVTQSPTHLIKTRGQQATLRCSPISGHTSVYWYQQALGLGLQFLLWYDEGEERNRGNFPPRFSGRQFPNYSSELNVNALELEDSALYLCASSSGTSSYNEQFFGPGTRLTVL.

The rearrangement joins TRBV5-8 to TRBJ1-5, with D possibly matching TRBD1 (6 bases). CDR1 and CDR2 (germline): SGHTS, YDEGEE. Trimming cost V 5 bases and J 4 bases, with 13 bases left between them. The CDR3 contains 14 residues. CDR3 loop: CASSIQGSNQPQHF. Here the CDR3 DNA reads TGTGCCAGCAGTATACAGGGTAGTAATCAGCCCCAGCATTTT.

J is TRBJ1-4 and V is TRBV2; D unclear. The germline CDR1 and CDR2 sequences are SNHLY and FYNNEI. V was pared by 6 bases and J by 8 bases, with 13 bases between. CDR3 length equals 13 residues. The CDR3 loop reads CASRKLSGEKLFF. CDR3 nucleotide sequence: TGTGCCAGCAGGAAACTCAGTGGGGAAAAACTGTTTTTT.

The gene calls are TRBV6-5 and TRBJ2-3; D perhaps matches TRBD2 (5 bases). Germline V CDR1 and CDR2: MNHEY, SVGAGI. V was shortened by 8 bases and J by 2 bases, with 8 bases between the two germline ends. The CDR3 extends over 12 amino acids. CDR3 sequence: CASRGATDTQYF. The DNA for the CDR3 is TGTGCCAGCCGGGGAGCCACAGATACGCAGTATTTT.

The chain joins TRBV6-6 to TRBJ2-1; 16 nucleotides agree with TRBD2. The V and J ends lost 6 bases and 8 bases, in that order; junction bases with no gene match: 4. This CDR3 is 15 amino acids long. Germline CDR1 and CDR2: MNHNY and SVGAGI (reference sequence). The CDR3 here is CASRPGTSGRDEQFF. CDR3 bases: TGTGCCAGCAGGCCCGGGACTAGCGGGAGGGATGAGCAGTTCTTC.

J is TRBJ2-2 and V is TRBV14, with D tentatively TRBD2 (6 bases). Per the germline V gene, CDR1 is SGHDN and CDR2 is FVKESK. CDR3 length equals 17 residues. Deletions cut 4 bases from V and 5 bases from J, with 20 bases between. CDR3 in amino acids: CASSRSHGGVGTGELFF. DNA of the CDR3: TGTGCCAGCAGCCGCAGCCACGGAGGGGTCGGAACCGGGGAGCTGTTTTTT.

This rearrangement joins TRBV4-3 to TRBJ2-7, with D maybe TRBD1 (5 bases). Germline values: CDR1 LGHNA, CDR2 YSLEER. The CDR3 runs 15 residues. V lost 1 base and J lost 5, with 15 bases in between. CDR3 amino acids: CASSQGQGFGDEQYF. CDR3 coding DNA: TGCGCCAGCAGCCAAGGTCAGGGTTTTGGGGACGAGCAGTACTTC.

This clone has only one observation. The chain couples TRBV15 to TRBJ2-7; TRBD1 matches 7 bases. V lost 5 bases, J lost 1 base, and 2 bases stayed unmatched. Germline V gene data show CDR1 as LNHNV and CDR2 as YYDKDF (reference sequence). The CDR3 is 13 amino acids. In DNA, the CDR3 is TGTGCCACCAGCGTGGGACAGTCCTACGAGCAGTACTTC. Its translation: CATSVGQSYEQYF.

V and J are TRBV2 and TRBJ2-5; a weak D match, TRBD1 (6 bases). The V gene lost 7 bases and the J gene lost 0 bases, with 12 bases spanning the gap. This CDR3 is 14 amino acids long. CDR1 and CDR2 from the germline V gene are SNHLY and FYNNEI. This chain's CDR3 is CASTAGTYQETQYF. The CDR3 DNA is TGTGCCAGCACCGCCGGGACATACCAAGAGACCCAGTACTTC.

The V gene is TRBV7-2, the J gene TRBJ2-7; possible D gene TRBD2, 5 bases. V was pared by 5 bases and J by 0 bases, with 23 bases between. The CDR3 runs 18 residues. Germline V gene lookup returns CDR1 SGHTA and CDR2 FQGNSA. DNA for the CDR3: TGTGCCAGCAGCCCAATCCCGGGCGGGTCCCCCTACTCCTACGAGCAGTACTTC. As protein: CASSPIPGGSPYSYEQYF.

J is TRBJ1-2 and V is TRBV6-5; tentative D call: TRBD1 (5 bases). Germline CDR1 MNHEY, CDR2 SVGAGI. The CDR3 runs 12 residues. V lost 6 bases and J 4 bases, leaving 9 bases between the germline ends. The CDR3 DNA reads as TGTGCCAGCAGCAGGGACGCCTATGGCTACACCTTC. This sequence encodes CASSRDAYGYTF.